These 29 T cell receptor beta chains came from one sample sequenced in a study of T cell changes during pregnancy in multiple sclerosis. Clones were sequenced by immunoSEQ multiplex PCR, and TCRdb holds only the in-frame ones, with some missing. The table has tens of thousands of clones, 80% to 95% seen once. The starting material was peripheral blood, obtained in the first trimester of pregnancy. The receptors originated from a female donor in good health, enrolled as a control in a pregnancy study.

This clone was observed once. The chain carries TRBV28 and TRBJ2-7; 7 nucleotides align to TRBD1. From germline, CDR1 is MDHEN and CDR2 SYDVKM. CDR3 length: 14 amino acids. Trimming at V came to 5 bases and at J to 0 bases, leaving 4 bases not matched to a gene. CDR3 protein: CASSRTGPSYEQYF. As DNA, the CDR3 is TGTGCCAGCAGTCGGACAGGACCCTCCTACGAGCAGTACTTC.

The chain is built from TRBV18 and TRBJ1-3, with a tentative D call TRBD1 (6 bases). CDR1 and CDR2 (germline): KGHSH, LQKENI. Deletions cut 6 bases from V and 0 bases from J, with 15 bases between. The CDR3 runs 16 residues. DNA for the CDR3: TGTGCCAGCTCCCTGGACAGAACCTTCTCTGGAAACACCATATATTTT. It encodes CASSLDRTFSGNTIYF. The full variable domain, in which reference TRBV18 and TRBJ1-3 provide the parts outside the CDR3, is NAGVMQNPRHLVRRRGQEARLRCSPMKGHSHVYWYRQLPEEGLKFMVYLQKENIIDESGMPKERFSAEFPKEGPSILRIQQVVRGDSAAYFCASSLDRTFSGNTIYFGEGSWLTVV.

The genes are TRBV7-9 and TRBJ2-2, with a weak D call TRBD1 (6 bases). The V gene's germline CDR1 is SEHNR and CDR2 FQNEAQ (reference sequence). This CDR3 has 16 residues. Trimming left V 1 base short and J 1 base short, with 10 bases between. The CDR3 coding sequence is TGTGCCAGCAGCTTAGAGGGACACCTGAACACCGGGGAGCTGTTTTTT. Translation gives CASSLEGHLNTGELFF.

V and J are TRBV28 and TRBJ2-5; the D gene is possibly TRBD1 (6 bases). Per the germline V gene, CDR1 is MDHEN and CDR2 is SYDVKM. Trimming left V 5 bases short and J 4 bases short, with 14 bases between. The CDR3 is made up of 14 amino acids. DNA for the CDR3: TGTGCCAGCAGTACGACCAGGGGTTCAGAGACCCAGTACTTC. Protein product: CASSTTRGSETQYF.

V is TRBV2 and J is TRBJ1-5; D is uncertain. Trimming cost V 5 bases and J 8 bases, with 13 bases left between them. Per germline, CDR1 SNHLY and CDR2 FYNNEI. CDR3 length equals 13 residues. The CDR3 DNA sequence: TGTGCCAGCAGTCATGACACCGGGGAGCCCCAGCATTTT. Translated: CASSHDTGEPQHF. Looking up the rest from reference TRBV2 and TRBJ1-5 gives the full variable domain: EPEVTQTPSHQVTQMGQEVILRCVPISNHLYFYWYRQILGQKVEFLVSFYNNEISEKSEIFDDQFSVERPDGSNFTLKIRSTKLEDSAMYFCASSHDTGEPQHFGDGTRLSIL.

J is TRBJ1-2 and V is TRBV27; 7 nucleotides line up with TRBD1. CDR1 and CDR2 (germline): MNHEY, SMNVEV (reference sequence). The J segment lost 6 bases and the V segment lost 8 bases, leaving 12 bases of the junction unmatched. This CDR3 has 14 residues. The CDR3 coding sequence is TGTGCCAGCGGCCCTACAGGGGTGGGGAATGGCTACACCTTC. As protein: CASGPTGVGNGYTF.

The chain joins TRBV6-5 to TRBJ2-1; no clear D gene. V lost 5 bases and J lost 10, with 18 bases in between. CDR1 MNHEY and CDR2 SVGAGI come from the germline V gene. The CDR3 consists of 14 residues. CDR3 protein: CASSTDPGSREQFF. CDR3 in DNA: TGTGCCAGCAGTACCGACCCCGGGTCGAGGGAGCAGTTCTTC.

In this sample, this clone turned up once. The chain uses TRBV7-8 and TRBJ2-1; 10 nucleotides align to TRBD2. The length of the CDR3 is 16 residues. With V trimmed by 4 bases and J by 5 bases, 8 bases remained unmatched. Germline values: CDR1 SGHVS, CDR2 FQNEAQ. The CDR3 is CASSSKLAGVNNEQFF. DNA of the CDR3: TGTGCCAGCAGCTCCAAGCTAGCGGGAGTAAACAATGAGCAGTTCTTC.

As to this clone: In the same sample, other DNA sequences code for this CDR3. The chain joins TRBV28 to TRBJ2-7; the match to TRBD2 covers 8 bases. The germline V gene encodes CDR1 MDHEN and CDR2 SYDVKM. The CDR3 totals 14 residues. The junction had 2 bases not matched to a gene; V was cut back by 2 bases and J by 2 bases. CDR3 in DNA: TGTGCCAGCAGTTTACTAGCGGGCGCCTACGAGCAGTACTTC. This gives the protein CASSLLAGAYEQYF. The full variable domain, rest sourced from reference TRBV28 and TRBJ2-7, is DVKVTQSSRYLVKRTGEKVFLECVQDMDHENMFWYRQDPGLGLRLIYFSYDVKMKEKGDIPEGYSVSREKKERFSLILESASTNQTSMYLCASSLLAGAYEQYFGPGTRLTVT.

The chain combines TRBV2 with TRBJ1-5; D gene uncertain. The CDR3 has 14 residues. Germline V gene sequence: CDR1 SNHLY, CDR2 FYNNEI. V was clipped by 0 bases and J by 0 bases, with 3 bases between them. The CDR3 DNA reads TGTGCCAGCAGTGAAGCTAATAGCAATCAGCCCCAGCATTTT. Translated: CASSEANSNQPQHF.

The V call is TRBV5-1, the J call TRBJ2-2, with 8 bases matching TRBD1. CDR3 size: 16 residues. The germline gives CDR1 SGHRS, CDR2 YFSETQ. V lost 4 bases, J lost 7 bases, and 12 bases stayed unmatched. CDR3 loop: CASSRAGQGEGGELFF. The CDR3 nucleotides read TGCGCCAGCAGCCGAGCCGGACAGGGAGAGGGCGGGGAGCTGTTTTTT.

This chain connects TRBV25-1 to TRBJ2-5; 9 nucleotides agree with TRBD1. The CDR3 runs to 14 residues. Looked up from germline, CDR1 is MGHDK and CDR2 is SYGVNS. J gave up 2 bases and V 7 bases, and 5 bases lay outside the gene matches. The CDR3 DNA is TGTGCCAGCACATCGGGACAGGGTCAAGAGACCCAGTACTTC. Amino acid sequence: CASTSGQGQETQYF. The whole variable domain, filled in from reference TRBV25-1 and TRBJ2-5, reads EADIYQTPRYLVIGTGKKITLECSQTMGHDKMYWYQQDPGMELHLIHYSYGVNSTEKGDLSSESTVSRIRTEHFPLTLESARPSHTSQYLCASTSGQGQETQYFGPGTRLLVL.

V usage is TRBV5-1 and J usage is TRBJ2-3; 7 bases align to TRBD1. Unmatched junction bases numbered 4, after V lost 3 bases and J lost 6 bases. In germline, CDR1 is SGHRS, CDR2 YFSETQ. The CDR3 consists of 13 residues. CDR3: CASSSTGADTQYF. CDR3 nucleotides: TGCGCCAGCAGCTCCACAGGGGCGGATACGCAGTATTTT.

The CDR3 coding sequence is TGTGCCAGAAGCAGCATAGTAGACGAGCAGTACTTC. It codes for CARSSIVDEQYF. The chain combines TRBV5-3 with TRBJ2-7; D remains ambiguous. Being an ORF, TRBV5-3 has a function that is uncertain. CDR3 length equals 12 residues. Trimming removed 4 bases at V and 5 bases at J, with 10 bases between.

This clone was picked up one time. This rearrangement joins TRBV28 to TRBJ1-4; 7 bases line up with TRBD1. The CDR3 contains 14 residues. With V trimmed by 5 bases and J by 4 bases, 4 bases remained unmatched. Germline-derived CDR1 and CDR2 are MDHEN and SYDVKM. CDR3 DNA sequence: TGTGCCAGCAGTGGCGGACAGGATAATGAAAAACTGTTTTTT. It codes for CASSGGQDNEKLFF.

This chain joins TRBV5-1 and TRBJ2-7; the match to TRBD2 covers 10 bases. Germline lookup yields CDR1 SGHRS and CDR2 YFSETQ. The CDR3 sequence is 18 residues long. J gave up 2 bases and V 4 bases, and 15 bases lay outside the gene matches. This chain's CDR3 is CASSELAGVPLIPYEQYF. The CDR3 bases are TGCGCCAGCAGCGAGCTAGCGGGAGTTCCCTTGATCCCCTACGAGCAGTACTTC.

The chain is built from TRBV5-1 and TRBJ2-1, with 7 bases fitting TRBD1. The trim removed 2 bases at V and 4 bases at J, leaving 6 bases unmatched. CDR3 length: 15 amino acids. Looked up from germline, CDR1 is SGHRS and CDR2 is YFSETQ. In DNA, the CDR3 is TGCGCCAGCAGCTTTTCCGGGACAGAATACAATGAGCAGTTCTTC. It translates to CASSFSGTEYNEQFF.

This clone was detected only once. The genes are TRBV21-1 and TRBJ2-7; the table's D call, TRBD1, has no DNA check behind it. TRBV21-1 is a pseudogene segment. The CDR3 has 15 amino acids. The CDR3 DNA reads as TGTGCCAGCAGCACCCCTCCGGGACAGGGCTACGAGCAGTACTTC. The encoded protein is CASSTPPGQGYEQYF.

The chain couples TRBV29-1 to TRBJ2-1, with D possibly TRBD1 on 7 matching bases. CDR3 size: 14 residues. V was trimmed by 6 bases and J by 3 bases, leaving 15 bases between them. The V gene's germline CDR1 is SQVTM and CDR2 ANQGSEA. CDR3 sequence reads: CSVGGQKVYNEQFF. DNA of the CDR3: TGCAGCGTCGGGGGACAGAAAGTCTACAATGAGCAGTTCTTC.

The chain uses TRBV5-1 and TRBJ2-1, with D perhaps TRBD2 (5 bases). Between the trimmed V and J ends, which lost 3 bases and 8 bases, there was a span of 12 bases. The CDR3 consists of 13 residues. CDR1 and CDR2 from the germline V gene are SGHRS and YFSETQ. The CDR3 loop is CASSSPEVYEQFF. CDR3 DNA sequence: TGCGCCAGCAGCTCCCCGGAGGTCTATGAGCAGTTCTTC. The variable domain in full, completed from reference TRBV5-1 and TRBJ2-1, reads KAGVTQTPRYLIKTRGQQVTLSCSPISGHRSVSWYQQTPGQGLQFLFEYFSETQRNKGNFPGRFSGRQFSNSRSEMNVSTLELGDSALYLCASSSPEVYEQFFGPGTRLTVL.

This chain joins TRBV5-1 and TRBJ1-6; no clear D. CDR3 length: 15 amino acids. Per the germline V gene, CDR1 is SGHRS and CDR2 is YFSETQ. The V and J ends lost 1 base and 5 bases respectively, with 10 bases between them. DNA for the CDR3: TGCGCCAGCAGCTTGATAGTCGGGGATAATTCACCCCTCCACTTT. Protein: CASSLIVGDNSPLHF.

The V gene is TRBV4-1, the J gene TRBJ2-1; 9 bases are a match to TRBD2. CDR3 size: 14 residues. From germline, CDR1 is MGHRA and CDR2 YSYEKL. V was clipped by 3 bases and J by 15 bases; unmatched bases: 12. For the CDR3, the DNA is TGCGCCAGCAGCCAGATAGGGCTAGCGGGACCCCGGTTCTTC. Translated, it gives CASSQIGLAGPRFF.

The chain links TRBV9 to TRBJ2-3; 7 nucleotides align to TRBD2. The germline V gene encodes CDR1 SGDLS and CDR2 YYNGEE. The CDR3 is made up of 14 amino acids. V gave up 3 bases and J gave up 4 bases; unmatched junction bases: 5. Written as DNA, the CDR3 is TGTGCCAGCAGCGACGGGACTACAGCAGATACGCAGTATTTT. It yields the protein CASSDGTTADTQYF.

V and J are TRBV5-8 and TRBJ2-2, with 9 bases identical to TRBD1. Germline CDR1 and CDR2: SGHTS and YDEGEE. The CDR3 sequence is 15 residues long. With V trimmed by 4 bases and J by 7 bases, 8 bases remained unmatched. CDR3 nucleotides: TGTGCCAGCAGCCCCGGGACAGGGTCCCTCGGGGAGCTGTTTTTT. Its protein product is CASSPGTGSLGELFF.

This chain connects TRBV4-2 to TRBJ2-2, with D tentatively TRBD2 (6 bases). This CDR3 has 16 amino acids. V dropped 0 bases and J dropped 6 bases, with 14 bases sitting between them. Germline CDR1 and CDR2: LGHNA and YNFKEQ. The CDR3 loop is CASSQDQPTGAGELFF. The DNA for the CDR3 is TGTGCCAGCAGCCAAGATCAACCCACGGGGGCCGGGGAGCTGTTTTTT.

This chain connects TRBV5-5 to TRBJ1-2; D is unclear. Germline V gene sequence: CDR1 SGHKS, CDR2 YYEKEE (reference sequence). Deletions cut 0 bases from V and 8 bases from J, with 14 bases between. CDR3 size: 14 residues. The chain's CDR3 is CASSLEGQRVGYTF. In DNA, the CDR3 is TGTGCCAGCAGCTTGGAGGGCCAGAGGGTGGGCTACACCTTC.

A remark on this clone: Additional DNA sequences in this sample encode the identical CDR3. The chain recombines TRBV28 with TRBJ2-7, with D possibly TRBD1 on 5 matching bases. There are 14 residues in the CDR3. Germline V gene sequence: CDR1 MDHEN, CDR2 SYDVKM. Between the trimmed V and J ends, which lost 3 bases and 1 base, there was a span of 10 bases. The CDR3 reads CASSFRTGSYEQYF. DNA of the CDR3: TGTGCCAGCAGTTTCAGAACAGGTTCCTACGAGCAGTACTTC.

The chain joins TRBV5-5 to TRBJ2-1; D is unresolved. CDR1 and CDR2 (germline): SGHKS, YYEKEE (reference sequence). The V and J ends lost 1 base and 7 bases respectively, with 9 bases between them. The CDR3 runs 13 residues. The CDR3 bases are TGTGCCAGCAGCTTGTCCCAGATTAATGAGCAGTTCTTC. This sequence encodes CASSLSQINEQFF. The complete variable domain, with remaining parts taken from reference TRBV5-5 and TRBJ2-1, reads DAGVTQSPTHLIKTRGQQVTLRCSPISGHKSVSWYQQVLGQGPQFIFQYYEKEERGRGNFPDRFSARQFPNYSSELNVNALLLGDSALYLCASSLSQINEQFFGPGTRLTVL.

V is TRBV5-5 and J is TRBJ2-7; 7 bases are shared with TRBD1. CDR3 length: 13 amino acids. Germline V gene lookup returns CDR1 SGHKS and CDR2 YYEKEE (reference sequence). With 3 bases clipped from V and 2 bases from J, the junction kept 2 bases outside the gene matches. CDR3 in DNA: TGTGCCAGCAGCTACAGGGGAACCTACGAGCAGTACTTC. Its translation is CASSYRGTYEQYF.